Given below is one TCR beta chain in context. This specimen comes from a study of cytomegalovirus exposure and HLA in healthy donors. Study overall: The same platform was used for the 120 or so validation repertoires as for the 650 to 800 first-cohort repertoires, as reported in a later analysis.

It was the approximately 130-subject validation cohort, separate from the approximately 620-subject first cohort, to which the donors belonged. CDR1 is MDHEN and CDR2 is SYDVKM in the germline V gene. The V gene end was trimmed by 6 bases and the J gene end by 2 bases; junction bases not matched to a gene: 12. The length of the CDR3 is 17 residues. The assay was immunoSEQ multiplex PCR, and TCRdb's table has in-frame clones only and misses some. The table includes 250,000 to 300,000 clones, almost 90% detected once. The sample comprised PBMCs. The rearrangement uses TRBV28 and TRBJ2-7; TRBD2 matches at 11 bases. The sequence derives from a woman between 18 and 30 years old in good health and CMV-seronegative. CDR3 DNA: TGTGCCAGCAGGCGCCTACTAGCGGGGGTCCTAACCTACGAGCAGTACTTC. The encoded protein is CASRRLLAGVLTYEQYF.